One T cell receptor (beta chain) is described in this entry. The target of this receptor is not known. Base qualities are not provided; no much larger clone lies one nucleotide away. This specimen comes from a study of blood T cell repertoires in COVID-19 (dated by TCRdb to between 2020 and 2021). With respect to the entire study: Samples covering the acute and convalescent phases of COVID-19 were provided by collaborators in the United States, Italy and Spain. The prospective study material was composed of cDNA or gDNA derived from T cells, B-cell-depleted T cells, or PBMCs. Deeply sampled blood TCRbeta repertoires from subjects exposed to, actively infected with, or recovered from COVID-19 were included in the dataset. The repertoires were released in a freely available public database intended as a resource for research on the immune response to SARS-CoV-2. Samples came from the ongoing ImmuneRACE study (first 160 participants) plus 1,254 subjects from 6 global collaborators. Nearly every sample came with metadata listing a de-identified subject ID, COVID-19 status, age in years and sex. Where available, HLA class I and class II types were obtained from metadata supplied by the sample provider rather than from assay-based typing. Overall results and qualifications from the work: Clinical and demographic metadata were provided uncurated, with the amount varying by source and participant.

Trimming takes 4 bases from V and 5 bases from J, and the germline ends sit 8 bases apart. CDR1 and CDR2 are read off the germline V gene (reference sequence) as DFQATT and SNEGSKA. Taken from cysteine to phenylalanine, the CDR3 has 11 residues. Here the CDR3 DNA is all that survives: 33 bases in frame from base 1. The collaborating institutions used their own protocols to collect whole blood in K2EDTA tubes. For TCRbeta analysis, collaborators shipped samples in one of three forms: frozen whole blood, isolated PBMCs, or DNA extracted from either of those sample types. TCRbeta CDR3 regions were amplified from genomic DNA by means of the immunoSEQ Assay, a bias-controlled multiplex PCR. As for the authors' bioinformatics: Nucleated cell counts per sample were estimated from amplification of reference gene primers within the assay. Sequence reads were collapsed and filtered to measure the absolute abundance of every unique TCRbeta CDR3 rearrangement. For each sample, productive Simpson clonality was calculated as the square root of Simpson's diversity index over productive rearrangements. Imported from immuneACCESS, the table was reduced by TCRdb to in-frame sequences with V and J called. These copies leave out some clones; in studies compared against another copy, an unresolved V gene accounts for under half, and the cause of the remainder is not known. V and J calls plus clone size are reproduced from that table; the DNA served to infer D and trimming. For this sample there are 76,000 or so clones; around 88% appear just once. The ten largest clones add up to approximately 8% of the sample.

Sequenced sample: peripheral blood. The sequence was collected from a man aged 30-40 years with acute or convalescent COVID-19. The chain links TRBV20-1 with TRBJ1-1, with the D gene not clear enough to name. In nucleotide form, the sequence is TGCAGTGCTACCTCGGAGACTGAAGCTTTCTTT. The translation is CSATSETEAFF.